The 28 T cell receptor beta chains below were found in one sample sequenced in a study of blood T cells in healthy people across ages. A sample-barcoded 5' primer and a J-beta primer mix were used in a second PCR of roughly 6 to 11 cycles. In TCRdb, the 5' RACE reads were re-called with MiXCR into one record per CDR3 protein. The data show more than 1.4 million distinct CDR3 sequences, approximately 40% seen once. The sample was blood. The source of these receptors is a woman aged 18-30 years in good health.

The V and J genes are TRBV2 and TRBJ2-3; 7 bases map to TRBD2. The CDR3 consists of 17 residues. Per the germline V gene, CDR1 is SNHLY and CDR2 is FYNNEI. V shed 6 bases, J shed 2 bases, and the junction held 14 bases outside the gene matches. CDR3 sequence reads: CASRVRGTTLTTDTQYF. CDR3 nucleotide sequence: TGTGCCAGCAGGGTCCGCGGGACTACCCTTACCACAGATACGCAGTATTTT.

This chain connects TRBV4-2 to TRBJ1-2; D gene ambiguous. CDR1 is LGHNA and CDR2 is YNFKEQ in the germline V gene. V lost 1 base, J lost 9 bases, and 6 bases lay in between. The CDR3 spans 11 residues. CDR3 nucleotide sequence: TGTGCCAGCAGCCAAGCGAAAAGCTACACCTTC. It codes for CASSQAKSYTF.

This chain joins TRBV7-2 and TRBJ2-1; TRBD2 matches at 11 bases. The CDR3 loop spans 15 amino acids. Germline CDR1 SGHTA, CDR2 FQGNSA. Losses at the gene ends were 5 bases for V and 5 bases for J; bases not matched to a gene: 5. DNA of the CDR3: TGTGCCAGCAGCCGTAAACTAGCGGGGGACAATGAGCAGTTCTTC. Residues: CASSRKLAGDNEQFF.

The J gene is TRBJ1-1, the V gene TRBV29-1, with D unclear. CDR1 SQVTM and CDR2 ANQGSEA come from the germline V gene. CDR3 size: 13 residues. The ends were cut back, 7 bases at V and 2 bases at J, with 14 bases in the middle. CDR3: CSGRDGSNTEAFF. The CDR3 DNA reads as TGCAGCGGTCGGGATGGCAGTAACACTGAAGCTTTCTTT.

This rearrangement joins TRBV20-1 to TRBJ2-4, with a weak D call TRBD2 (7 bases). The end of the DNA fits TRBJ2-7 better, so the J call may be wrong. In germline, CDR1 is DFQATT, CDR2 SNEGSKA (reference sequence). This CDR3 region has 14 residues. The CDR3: CSASLRGGNYEQYF. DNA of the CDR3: TGCAGTGCTAGCCTAAGGGGGGGGAACTACGAGCAGTACTTC.

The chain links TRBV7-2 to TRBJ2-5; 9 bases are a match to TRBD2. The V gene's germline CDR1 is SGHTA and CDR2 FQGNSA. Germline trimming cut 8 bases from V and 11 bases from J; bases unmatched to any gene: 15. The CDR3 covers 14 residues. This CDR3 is CASRSGSSYNEQYF. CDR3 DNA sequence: TGTGCCAGCCGTAGCGGGAGCTCCTACAATGAGCAGTACTTC.

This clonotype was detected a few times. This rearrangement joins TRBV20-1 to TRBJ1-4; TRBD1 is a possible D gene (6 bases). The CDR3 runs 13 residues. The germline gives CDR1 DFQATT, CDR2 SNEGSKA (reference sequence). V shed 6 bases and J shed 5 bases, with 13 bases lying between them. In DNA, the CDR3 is TGCAGTGCCACCGGACAGCTAAATGAAAAACTGTTTTTT. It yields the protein CSATGQLNEKLFF.

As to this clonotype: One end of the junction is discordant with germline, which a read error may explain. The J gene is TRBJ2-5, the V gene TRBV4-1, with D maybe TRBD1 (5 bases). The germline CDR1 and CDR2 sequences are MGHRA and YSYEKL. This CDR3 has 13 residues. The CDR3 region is CASSQDIQGTQYF. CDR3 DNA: TGCGCCAGCAGCCAGGACATCCAAGGGACCCAGTACTTC.

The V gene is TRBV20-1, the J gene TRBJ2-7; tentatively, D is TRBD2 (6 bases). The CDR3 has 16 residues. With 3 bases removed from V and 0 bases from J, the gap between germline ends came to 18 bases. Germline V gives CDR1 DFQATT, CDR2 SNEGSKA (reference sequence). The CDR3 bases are TGCAGTGCTAGGACTTCGGCGGGGATGGACTCCTACGAGCAGTACTTC. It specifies CSARTSAGMDSYEQYF.

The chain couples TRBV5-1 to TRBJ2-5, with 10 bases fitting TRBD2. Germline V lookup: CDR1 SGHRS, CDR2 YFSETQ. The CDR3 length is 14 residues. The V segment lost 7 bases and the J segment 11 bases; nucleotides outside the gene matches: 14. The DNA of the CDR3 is TGCGCCAGCCAGAGCGGGGGGGCCTTCAATGAGCAGTACTTC. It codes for CASQSGGAFNEQYF.

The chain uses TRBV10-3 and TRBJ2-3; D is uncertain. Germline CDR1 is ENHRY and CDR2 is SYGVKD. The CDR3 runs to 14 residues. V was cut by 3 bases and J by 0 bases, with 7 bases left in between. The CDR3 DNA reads TGTGCCATCAGTGACGTGGGGAGCACAGATACGCAGTATTTT. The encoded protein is CAISDVGSTDTQYF.

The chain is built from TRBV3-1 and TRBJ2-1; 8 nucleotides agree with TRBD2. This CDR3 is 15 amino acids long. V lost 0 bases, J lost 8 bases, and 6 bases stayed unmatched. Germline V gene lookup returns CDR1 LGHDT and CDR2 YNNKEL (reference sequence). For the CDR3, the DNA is TGTGCCAGCAGCCAAGAATTCGGGGGGGGCTATGAGCAGTTCTTC. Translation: CASSQEFGGGYEQFF.

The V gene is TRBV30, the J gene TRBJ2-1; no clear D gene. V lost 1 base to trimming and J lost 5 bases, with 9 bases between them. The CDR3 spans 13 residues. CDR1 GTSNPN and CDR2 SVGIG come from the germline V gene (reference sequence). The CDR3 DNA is TGTGCCTGGAGTGAGGGTTTGGACAATGAGCAGTTCTTC. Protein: CAWSEGLDNEQFF.

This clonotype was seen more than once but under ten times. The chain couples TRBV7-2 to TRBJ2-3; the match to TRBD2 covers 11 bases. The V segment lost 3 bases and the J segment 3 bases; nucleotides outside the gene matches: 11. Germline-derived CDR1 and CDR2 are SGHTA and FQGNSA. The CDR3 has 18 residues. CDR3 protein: CASSLEGTSGSTTDTQYF. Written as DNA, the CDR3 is TGTGCCAGCAGCTTGGAGGGAACTAGCGGGAGTACAACAGATACGCAGTATTTT.

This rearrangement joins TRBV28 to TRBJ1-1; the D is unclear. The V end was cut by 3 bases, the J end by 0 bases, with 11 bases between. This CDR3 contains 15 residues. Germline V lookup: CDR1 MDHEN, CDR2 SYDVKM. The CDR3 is CASSFNSRLNTEAFF. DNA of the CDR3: TGTGCCAGCAGTTTTAATAGCAGGTTGAACACTGAAGCTTTCTTT.

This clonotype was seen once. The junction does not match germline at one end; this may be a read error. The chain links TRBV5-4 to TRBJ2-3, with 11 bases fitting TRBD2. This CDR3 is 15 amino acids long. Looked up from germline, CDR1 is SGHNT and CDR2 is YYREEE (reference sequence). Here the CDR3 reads CASSLAGTSGDTRYF. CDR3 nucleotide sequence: TGTGCCAGCAGCTTGGCCGGGACTAGCGGTGATACGCGGTATTTT.

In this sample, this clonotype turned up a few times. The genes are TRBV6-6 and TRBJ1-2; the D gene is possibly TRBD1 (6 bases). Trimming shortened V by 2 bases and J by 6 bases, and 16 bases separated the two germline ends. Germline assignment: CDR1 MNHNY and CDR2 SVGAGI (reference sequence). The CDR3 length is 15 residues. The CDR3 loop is CASSYGGGSVDGYTF. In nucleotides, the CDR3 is TGTGCCAGCAGTTACGGGGGGGGCAGTGTCGATGGCTACACCTTC.

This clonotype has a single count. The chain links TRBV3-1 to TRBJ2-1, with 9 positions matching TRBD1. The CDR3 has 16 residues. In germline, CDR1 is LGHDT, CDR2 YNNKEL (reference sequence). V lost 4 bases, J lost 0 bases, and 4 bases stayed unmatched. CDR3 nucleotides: TGTGCCAGCAGCCGGGGACAGGGAAACTCCTACAATGAGCAGTTCTTC. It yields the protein CASSRGQGNSYNEQFF.

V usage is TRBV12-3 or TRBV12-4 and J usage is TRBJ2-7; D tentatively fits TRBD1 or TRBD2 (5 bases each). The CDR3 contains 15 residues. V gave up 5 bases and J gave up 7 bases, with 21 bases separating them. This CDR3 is CASSLRGEFYNEQYF. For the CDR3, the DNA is TGTGCCAGCAGTCTCCGGGGCGAATTTTACAATGAGCAGTACTTC.

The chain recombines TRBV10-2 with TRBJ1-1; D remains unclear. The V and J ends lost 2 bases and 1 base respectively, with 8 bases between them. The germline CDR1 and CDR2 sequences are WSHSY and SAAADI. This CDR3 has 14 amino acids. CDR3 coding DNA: TGCGCCAGCAGTGAGCCGGTCAGGAACACTGAAGCTTTCTTT. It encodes CASSEPVRNTEAFF.

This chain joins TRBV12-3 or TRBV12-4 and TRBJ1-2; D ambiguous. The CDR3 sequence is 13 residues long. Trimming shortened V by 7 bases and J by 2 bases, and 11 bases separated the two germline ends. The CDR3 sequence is CASTANKNYGYTF. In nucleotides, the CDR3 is TGTGCCAGCACCGCGAACAAGAACTATGGCTACACCTTC.

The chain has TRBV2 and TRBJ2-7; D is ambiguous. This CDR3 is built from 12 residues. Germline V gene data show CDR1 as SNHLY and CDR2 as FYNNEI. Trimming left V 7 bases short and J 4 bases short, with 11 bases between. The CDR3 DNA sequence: TGTGCCAGCAAAACAGAACCATACGAGCAGTACTTC. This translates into CASKTEPYEQYF.

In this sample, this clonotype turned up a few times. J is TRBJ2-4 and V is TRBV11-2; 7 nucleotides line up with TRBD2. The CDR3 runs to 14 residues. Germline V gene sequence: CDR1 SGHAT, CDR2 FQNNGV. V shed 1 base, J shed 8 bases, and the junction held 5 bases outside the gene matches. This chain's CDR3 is CASSLGPGGDIQYF. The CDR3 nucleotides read TGTGCCAGCAGCTTAGGGCCGGGAGGTGACATTCAGTACTTC.

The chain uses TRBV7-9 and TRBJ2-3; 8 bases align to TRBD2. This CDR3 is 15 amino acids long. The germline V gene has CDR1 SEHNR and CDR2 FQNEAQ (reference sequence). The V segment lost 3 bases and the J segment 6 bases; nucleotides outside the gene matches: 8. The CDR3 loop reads CASSFSQGGRDTQYF. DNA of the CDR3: TGTGCCAGCAGCTTCTCTCAGGGCGGGAGGGATACGCAGTATTTT.

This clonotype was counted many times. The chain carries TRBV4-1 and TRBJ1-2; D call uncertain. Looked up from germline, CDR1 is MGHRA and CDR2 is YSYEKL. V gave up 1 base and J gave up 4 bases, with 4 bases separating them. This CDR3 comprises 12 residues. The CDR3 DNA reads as TGCGCCAGCAGCCAAGGGGCCTATGGCTACACCTTC. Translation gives CASSQGAYGYTF.

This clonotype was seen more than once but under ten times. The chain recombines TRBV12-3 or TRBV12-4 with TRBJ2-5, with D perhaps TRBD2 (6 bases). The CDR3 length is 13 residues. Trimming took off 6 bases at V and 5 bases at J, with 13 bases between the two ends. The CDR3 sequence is CASRQWGRETQYF. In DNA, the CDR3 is TGTGCCAGCAGGCAGTGGGGGAGGGAGACCCAGTACTTC.

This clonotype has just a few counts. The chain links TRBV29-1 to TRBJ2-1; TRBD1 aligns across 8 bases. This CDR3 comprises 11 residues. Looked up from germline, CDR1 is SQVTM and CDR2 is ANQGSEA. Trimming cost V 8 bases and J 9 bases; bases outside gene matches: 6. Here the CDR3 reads CSPRTGGEQFF. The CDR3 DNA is TGCAGCCCCCGAACAGGGGGTGAGCAGTTCTTC.

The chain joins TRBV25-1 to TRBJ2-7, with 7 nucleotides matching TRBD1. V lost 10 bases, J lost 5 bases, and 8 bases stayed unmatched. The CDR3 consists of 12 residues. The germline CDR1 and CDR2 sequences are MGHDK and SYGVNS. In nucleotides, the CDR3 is TGTGCCATCTCGGGACAGTCGGACGAGCAGTACTTC. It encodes CAISGQSDEQYF.